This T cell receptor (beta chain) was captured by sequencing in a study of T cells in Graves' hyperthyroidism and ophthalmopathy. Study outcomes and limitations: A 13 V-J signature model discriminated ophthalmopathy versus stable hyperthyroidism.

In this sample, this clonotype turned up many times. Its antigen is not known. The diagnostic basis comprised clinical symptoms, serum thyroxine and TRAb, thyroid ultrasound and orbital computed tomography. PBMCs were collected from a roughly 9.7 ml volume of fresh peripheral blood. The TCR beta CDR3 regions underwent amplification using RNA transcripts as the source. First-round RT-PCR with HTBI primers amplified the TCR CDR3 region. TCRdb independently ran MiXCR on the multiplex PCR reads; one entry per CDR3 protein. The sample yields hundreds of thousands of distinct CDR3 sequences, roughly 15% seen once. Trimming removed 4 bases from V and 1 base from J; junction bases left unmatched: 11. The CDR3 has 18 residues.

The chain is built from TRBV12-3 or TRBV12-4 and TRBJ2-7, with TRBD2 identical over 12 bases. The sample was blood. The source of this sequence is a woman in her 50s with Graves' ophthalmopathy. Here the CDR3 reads CASSSSSGRGEFSYEQYF. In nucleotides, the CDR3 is TGTGCCAGCAGTTCTTCTAGCGGGAGGGGTGAATTTTCCTACGAGCAGTACTTC.